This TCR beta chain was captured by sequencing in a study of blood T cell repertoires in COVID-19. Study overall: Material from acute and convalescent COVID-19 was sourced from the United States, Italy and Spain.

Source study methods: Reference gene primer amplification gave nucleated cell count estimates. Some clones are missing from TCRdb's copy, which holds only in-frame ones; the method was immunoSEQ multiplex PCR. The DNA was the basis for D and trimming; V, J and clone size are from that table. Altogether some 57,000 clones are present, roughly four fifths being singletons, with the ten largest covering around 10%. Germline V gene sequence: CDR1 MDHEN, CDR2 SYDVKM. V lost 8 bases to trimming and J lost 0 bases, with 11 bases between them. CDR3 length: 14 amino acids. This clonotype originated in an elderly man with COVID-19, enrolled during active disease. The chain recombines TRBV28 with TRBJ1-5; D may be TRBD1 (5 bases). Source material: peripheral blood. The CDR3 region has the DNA TGTGCCAGCTATCGGCAGGGTAGCAATCAGCCCCAGCATTTT. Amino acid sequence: CASYRQGSNQPQHF.